The 14 T cell receptor beta chains presented below share a single source sample, sequenced in a study of T-cell reconstitution after alpha-beta-depleted transplantation in children. As it was prepared, the TCRbeta library received unique molecular identifiers. Each CDR3 protein is one row after TCRdb ran MiXCR on the PCR reads. The sample holds about 690,000 distinct CDR3 sequences, approximately 16% seen once. The starting material was PBMCs from the stem cell graft donor, obtained from the stem cell graft. The source is a human donor who donated a stem cell graft to a child with acute myeloid leukemia.

This clonotype was seen only a few times. The gene calls are TRBV2 and TRBJ2-1, with D uncertain. CDR3 size: 14 residues. Germline CDR1 SNHLY, CDR2 FYNNEI. Trimming pared 5 bases from V and 3 bases from J, leaving 11 bases between. The CDR3 nucleotides read TGTGCCAGCAGTTCAACCTTCGGCTACAATGAGCAGTTCTTC. This sequence encodes CASSSTFGYNEQFF.

Regarding this clonotype: It may be a read error: a sequence one base away is much more abundant. CDR3 loop: CSASNQASSKDTQYF. As DNA, the CDR3 is TGCAGTGCTAGTAATCAGGCCTCTAGCAAAGATACGCAGTATTTT. The rearrangement links TRBV20-1 to TRBJ2-3, with TRBD2 as a possible D gene (5 bases). Looked up from germline, CDR1 is DFQATT and CDR2 is SNEGSKA (reference sequence). This CDR3 is built from 15 residues.

This clonotype appeared a few times. The V and J genes are TRBV9 and TRBJ2-1, with 13 bases aligning to TRBD2. V shed 4 bases, J shed 5 bases, and the junction held 6 bases outside the gene matches. Germline V gene data show CDR1 as SGDLS and CDR2 as YYNGEE. CDR3 length: 16 amino acids. CDR3 amino acids: CASSPEGTSGNNEQFF. CDR3 in DNA: TGTGCCAGCAGCCCGGAGGGGACTAGCGGGAACAATGAGCAGTTCTTC.

This clonotype was recorded many times. The rearrangement joins TRBV20-1 to TRBJ2-5; 7 bases match TRBD1. With 4 bases clipped from V and 5 bases from J, the junction kept 13 bases outside the gene matches. CDR3 length equals 15 residues. Per the germline V gene, CDR1 is DFQATT and CDR2 is SNEGSKA (reference sequence). The CDR3 nucleotides are TGCAGTGCTAACTTAAGAACAGGGGTGAGGGAGACCCAGTACTTC. Encoded protein: CSANLRTGVRETQYF.

In this sample, this clonotype turned up many times. The V call is TRBV7-2, the J call TRBJ2-7, with 10 bases aligning to TRBD2. CDR1 SGHTA and CDR2 FQGNSA come from the germline V gene. V shed 5 bases and J 2 bases; nucleotides not matched to a gene: 6. CDR3 length equals 15 residues. CDR3 sequence reads: CASSPRTSGPYEQYF. The CDR3 DNA is TGTGCCAGCAGCCCCCGGACTAGCGGTCCCTACGAGCAGTACTTC.

This clonotype was seen many times. This chain uses TRBV29-1 with TRBJ2-5; TRBD2 matches at 9 bases. Unmatched junction bases numbered 4, after V lost 3 bases and J lost 2 bases. This CDR3 is built from 14 residues. Germline V gives CDR1 SQVTM, CDR2 ANQGSEA. In nucleotides, the CDR3 is TGCAGCGTTGATGGAGCGGGGGGTCAAGAGACCCAGTACTTC. This codes for CSVDGAGGQETQYF.

This clonotype was detected ten times or more. The CDR3 region has the DNA TGCAGCGTTGTTCCCGGGACTCCCGTCATCACTGAAGCTTTCTTT. This sequence encodes CSVVPGTPVITEAFF. The chain links TRBV29-1 to TRBJ1-1, with TRBD1 as a possible D gene (5 bases). Between the trimmed V and J ends, which lost 4 bases and 4 bases, there was a span of 19 bases. The CDR3 has 15 residues. CDR1 and CDR2 from the germline V gene are SQVTM and ANQGSEA.

The chain joins TRBV7-6 to TRBJ2-1; 10 nucleotides line up with TRBD2. Trimming cost V 3 bases and J 9 bases; bases outside gene matches: 17. The CDR3 is made up of 18 amino acids. Germline assignment: CDR1 SGHVS and CDR2 FNYEAQ. The CDR3 DNA reads as TGTGCCAGCAGCTTGACTGTAGCGGGGGGCCCTCGGTCTGGTGAGCAGTTCTTC. This codes for CASSLTVAGGPRSGEQFF.

This clonotype was detected a few times. The chain uses TRBV20-1 and TRBJ1-5; D call uncertain. The V gene lost 1 base and the J gene lost 9 bases, with 16 bases spanning the gap. The germline V gene has CDR1 DFQATT and CDR2 SNEGSKA (reference sequence). The length of the CDR3 is 14 residues. The CDR3 sequence is CSARGTGGIGPQHF. CDR3 in DNA: TGCAGTGCTAGAGGGACGGGTGGGATAGGGCCCCAGCATTTT.

This clonotype was seen ten or more times. The chain carries TRBV20-1 and TRBJ1-2; 7 bases agree with TRBD1. Germline-derived CDR1 and CDR2 are DFQATT and SNEGSKA (reference sequence). The V segment lost 6 bases and the J segment 3 bases; nucleotides outside the gene matches: 10. The CDR3 contains 14 residues. The CDR3 DNA is TGCAGTGCACGTACAGGGGTTTGGGACTATGGCTACACCTTC. Translation: CSARTGVWDYGYTF.

This clonotype was observed at least ten times. The V gene is TRBV4-3, the J gene TRBJ2-1; 9 nucleotides align to TRBD1. The CDR3 contains 18 residues. J was trimmed by 2 bases and V by 0 bases; bases with no gene match: 8. Germline V gives CDR1 LGHNA, CDR2 YSLEER. CDR3 protein: CASSQELGTGRAYNEQFF. The CDR3 DNA sequence: TGCGCCAGCAGCCAAGAATTAGGGACAGGGAGGGCCTACAATGAGCAGTTCTTC.

This clonotype was observed at least ten times. The chain joins TRBV29-1 to TRBJ2-1; D call uncertain. From germline, CDR1 is SQVTM and CDR2 ANQGSEA. This CDR3 is 9 amino acids long. V lost 6 bases and J lost 5, with 2 bases in between. The CDR3 protein is CSVNNEQFF. CDR3 in DNA: TGCAGCGTGAACAATGAGCAGTTCTTC.

This clonotype was recorded many times. The rearrangement joins TRBV20-1 to TRBJ1-1; the match to TRBD1 covers 7 bases. Germline loops: CDR1 DFQATT, CDR2 SNEGSKA (reference sequence). This CDR3 comprises 13 residues. J lost 8 bases, V lost 3 bases, and 9 bases had no gene match. CDR3 amino acids: CSASWDSNIEAFF. As DNA, the CDR3 is TGCAGTGCTAGTTGGGACAGTAATATCGAAGCTTTCTTT.

The J gene is TRBJ1-1, the V gene TRBV12-3 or TRBV12-4; TRBD1 aligns across 8 bases. V dropped 5 bases and J dropped 3; count of bases not matched to a gene: 8. The CDR3 has 15 amino acids. The CDR3 bases are TGTGCCAGCAGTAACGACAGGGGAGATGACACTGAAGCTTTCTTT. It is translated as CASSNDRGDDTEAFF.